This TCR beta chain was recorded in a study of T cell responses to AZD1222 COVID-19 vaccine. Of note for this clone: Antigen specificity is unknown.

Germline V lookup: CDR1 MNHEY, CDR2 SVGAGI. V trimming: 8 bases; J trimming: 1 base; junction bases outside the gene matches: 4. This CDR3 is 13 amino acids long. Study-wide results and caveats: Clonal diversity was possibly underestimated, and white British individuals and females predominated among donors. In the spike-specific TCR repertoire, nearly half reportedly target unmutated variant regions.

Assay used: immunoSEQ multiplex PCR; TCRdb lists only in-frame clones, some missing. Among under 200,000 clones listed, roughly 94% were seen once. The sequence was collected from an adult who received the AZD1222 COVID-19 vaccine. This sequence joins TRBV6-5 and TRBJ1-1; 7 nucleotides agree with TRBD1. Specimen: peripheral blood, collected 28 days after the second AZD1222 dose. Here the CDR3 DNA reads TGTGCCAGCTCTGGACAGGCGAACACTGAAGCTTTCTTT. It yields the protein CASSGQANTEAFF.